Detailed here is one TCR beta chain. In the original workflow: Amplifying reference gene primers gave estimates of nucleated cell counts. TCRdb's copy holds only in-frame clones and misses some; the assay was immunoSEQ multiplex PCR. V and J calls and clone size are those listed in that table; D and trimming were worked out from the DNA. Seen here are under 350,000 clones, under 90% observed once, and the top ten hold roughly 1.9%. Residents of about two dozen US areas, aged roughly 18 to 89 years, made up the participants. Each participant's cohort was designated according to participant-reported clinical history. V lost 0 bases, J lost 4 bases, and 19 bases lay in between. CDR1 and CDR2 from the germline V gene are SGHKS and YYEKEE (reference sequence). The CDR3 extends over 17 amino acids. This specimen comes from a study of blood T cell repertoires in COVID-19. About the research overall: PBMCs, B-cell-depleted T cells, or T cells provided the cDNA or gDNA that made up the material.

This sequence was found in a woman aged 60 to 75 who had recovered from COVID-19. This chain joins TRBV5-5 and TRBJ1-2; perhaps TRBD1 as D (5 bases). Sequencing was carried out using PBMCs or T cells enriched from blood (not recorded which). The CDR3 nucleotides are TGTGCCAGCAGCTTGGCGTCGGCAGGGCCAAGTGGCTATGGCTACACCTTC. Translating gives CASSLASAGPSGYGYTF.